This T cell receptor beta chain was profiled in a study of OX40 agonist ivuxolimab in advanced cancers. The study, taken as a whole, reports: By week 6 at 0.1 to 3.0 mg/kg, blood CD4+ and CD8+ T cells had expanded clonally.

CDR1 and CDR2 (germline): SEHNR, FQNEAQ (reference sequence). This CDR3 is built from 14 residues. V lost 0 bases and J lost 3, with 8 bases in between. The protocol was immunoSEQ multiplex PCR, while the TCRdb copy is restricted to in-frame clones and leaves out a portion. The sample lists about 73,000 clones, more than 85% seen once, with roughly a tenth in the top ten. As for this clone: As yet, its antigen is unknown.

This sequence was found in an adult with an advanced solid tumor such as melanoma, head and neck, liver or kidney cancer. The rearrangement uses TRBV7-9 and TRBJ1-2; no reliable D call. The sample here was CD4+ or CD8+ T cells sorted from blood, taken in a trial of the OX40 agonist ivuxolimab. The chain's CDR3 is CASSLAGEDYGYTF. The CDR3 DNA reads TGTGCCAGCAGCTTAGCTGGGGAAGACTATGGCTACACCTTC.